This T cell receptor beta chain was profiled in a study of cytomegalovirus exposure and HLA in healthy donors (dated 2017 in TCRdb). The study in broad terms: An earlier analysis of about 530 of the donors reported about 260 Gb of sequence data and 95 million to 120 million unique TCR beta sequences obtained from some 170 million T cells. A later analysis re-examined previously published TCR beta repertoires from 500 to 700 donors and added high-resolution HLA genotyping to investigate patterns of TCR occurrence. On average, over 200,000 unique TCR beta nucleotide sequences were sequenced per donor among several hundred genotyped donors of the cohort, with roughly 19% of those sequences being non-productive. In a later genetic analysis, genome-wide SNP genotypes for about three fifths of the roughly 670 donors were used, and that subset was treated as a discovery cohort. High-throughput TCR immunosequencing, statistical association of individual TCRs with disease status, and machine learning were combined to predict cytomegalovirus infection status. The study profiled the T cell repertoires of approximately 700 subjects by immunosequencing and related them to cytomegalovirus serostatus. HLA typing covered class I and class II loci at four-digit resolution. An early release covering more than 500 HLA-typed donors comprised about 300 gigabases of sequencing data and tens of millions of unique TCR sequences. Because of strong linkage in the cohort, five DR-DQ haplotypes were treated as single units for association and clustering. Every repertoire in the discovery cohort had been generated on one and the same sequencing platform. An earlier analysis of roughly 600 of the donors used high-throughput TCR beta sequencing to judge whether each TCR beta V gene segment behaved as functional or pseudogenic. The study aimed to test whether cataloging public T cell receptors could reveal signatures of past pathogen exposure. Of the roughly 390 genotyped donors, roughly 80% fell in the genetic ancestry cluster associated with self-reported Caucasian donors. Typing coverage varied by locus: about 620-640 donors for A, B, C, DRB1 and DQB1; under 550 for DQA1; about 570 for DPA1; approximately 450 for DPB1. A separate validation cohort of 100 to 150 different subjects was used in addition to the roughly 640-subject first cohort. Donor age, sex, ethnicity and CMV serostatus were compiled alongside the repertoire data. Rather than using new phenotypic data, the later analysis identified candidate immune exposures from TCR beta sequences and from how often those sequences occurred across donors.

As encoded in the germline V gene, CDR1 is SGHDT while CDR2 is YYEEEE. From the cysteine through the phenylalanine, the CDR3 covers 16 amino acids. Only CDR3 DNA remains: 48 bases, in frame from the first base. Trimming leaves V shorter by 0 bases and J shorter by 5 bases, with the junction holding 8 bases beyond the gene matches. The cohort consisted of 650 to 850 healthy bone marrow donors. At the time of sampling, all cohort members were nominally healthy, though unrecorded immune exposures were likely present. The donor was CMV seropositive and was included in the group of 289 seropositive cohort members. Each donor provided a peripheral blood sample, and peripheral blood mononuclear cells were used for TCR beta sequencing. Genomic DNA was extracted from the blood cell samples with the Qiagen DNeasy Blood Extraction Kit. The full study reports these points: A further reported finding was that TCR beta sequences accurately predicted the HLA-A and HLA-B alleles for most subjects in the first cohort. In a later analysis, HLA-associated TCR beta chains showed more clonal expansion and lower generation probabilities than non-associated chains that were equally common. In a later genetic analysis, fewer N-insertions in productive TCRs were reported among donors in an Asian-associated ancestry cluster than the roughly 700-donor mean. Strong co-occurrence of HLA alleles, especially DR and DQ, made assigning TCR associations to individual alleles difficult. A later analysis associated roughly 17,000 TCR beta sequences with specific HLA alleles at a false discovery rate of 0.05. An association between a missense DCLRE1C variant and V-gene and J-gene trimming of TCR beta chains was found in a later genetic analysis and replicated in an independent cohort. Roughly uniform sequencing depth across donors was assumed in presence/absence analyses, although this assumption may not hold. A cluster of highly shared sequence variants was judged likely to be a technical artifact of the sequencing pipeline. According to a later analysis, most CMV-associated TCR beta chains appeared to be HLA-restricted, and the HLA associations seemed to be driven largely by CMV exposure. The study gave a list of roughly 150 TCR beta chains associated with cytomegalovirus. It was suggested by the authors that the approach could potentially be generalized to other disease states and immunological phenotypes. Correlated functional status among segregating V segments might be attributable to linkage disequilibrium, but an unknown experimental factor could not be ruled out. Immune exposure information for the cohort was limited to CMV serostatus. Some IMGT-functional V segments, including TRBV6-2 and TRBV6-3, could not be told apart with the 87-base-pair reads, so those segments were excluded. The cohort was sequenced for TCR beta chains only, and without alpha or paired-chain data the features that could be detected were limited. In an earlier analysis of 587 of the donors, most TCR beta V segments appeared in productive rearrangements about 87% or about 30% of the time, broadly matching IMGT annotations. The classifier was reported to diagnose cytomegalovirus status with high specificity and sensitivity in both the original and validation cohorts. While some public TCRs were present in many individuals, most TCR sequences turned up only very rarely across donors. Because some donors lacked HLA typing at each locus, the association tests relied only on the typed subset. The earlier analysis of 450 to 700 of the donors excluded over 15 rarely observed V segments, including chromosome 9 orphons, because counts were too low. In a later analysis, the rate of TCR association differed among HLA loci, with DRB1 alleles having the most associated TCRs and HLA-C alleles having the fewest. In a later analysis, several top co-occurrence clusters were reported to appear linked to parvovirus B19, influenza, CMV and Epstein-Barr virus. A few of the identified cytomegalovirus-associated TCR beta chains were confirmed in vitro to be specific for cytomegalovirus antigens.

The method was the immunoSEQ multiplex PCR assay. A mixture of 60 forward primers for TCR Vbeta segments and 13 reverse primers for TCR Jbeta segments was used in the multiplex PCR. The CDR3 region of rearranged TCR beta genes was amplified from genomic DNA by a multiplex PCR assay. Amplified TCR beta libraries were sequenced as 87-base-pair reads on the Illumina HiSeq System. Per the original workflow: A later analysis counted some 80 million unique TCR beta chains across the 550 to 700 repertoires, and around 12 million of these chains were shared by at least two donors. Raw reads were error-corrected and collapsed into unique sequences by a nearest-neighbor algorithm in which closely related sequences were merged to remove PCR and sequencing errors. V, D and J gene segments were assigned by aligning CDR3 sequences to IMGT reference sequences. For a sequence to be retained, a match of at least six nucleotides was required to both a V gene segment and a J gene segment. A rearrangement counted as productive if the CDR3 had no stop codons and remained in frame with V and J, and every other rearrangement counted as non-productive. CDR3 was defined by IMGT convention, running from the second conserved V-encoded cysteine to the conserved J-encoded phenylalanine. Sequences without an unambiguous match to a single V gene segment were excluded from the earlier analysis of about 640 of the donors. In an earlier analysis of 450 to 750 of the donors, a V segment was called functional when productive rearrangements were above 56.7%, and segregating when the standard deviation between donors exceeded 5%. A statistical classification framework was built for diagnosing cytomegalovirus status from the catalog of TCR beta chain sequences. V and J gene assignment, in a later analysis, came from comparing TCR nucleotide sequences with IMGT/GENE-DB human TR gene sequences. In a later analysis, CDR3 sequences and most-parsimonious VDJ recombination scenarios were assigned using the TCRdist pipeline. In a later analysis, every TCR beta chain was defined by the combination of its CDR3 amino acid sequence and its V-gene family, and reads without a unique V-gene family were dropped. As a way to deal with suspected cross-contamination and a sequencing artifact, a later analysis dropped 450 to 600 nucleotide sequences that were highly shared and had low generation probability. In a later analysis, a clonal expansion index was calculated for each public chain from normalized within-repertoire ranks of inferred template counts. In a later analysis, generation probabilities were computed using a VDJ recombination model fitted to out-of-frame rearrangements, and the results were checked against IGoR. Hypergeometric tests were used in a later analysis to score TCR-TCR, TCR-HLA and TCR-CMV co-occurrence, with a repertoire-size bias correction applied to the TCR pairs. To estimate false discovery rates, a later analysis permuted the HLA or CMV assignments 20 times. In a later analysis, co-occurring TCRs were grouped using DBSCAN, and TCRdist sequence similarity was added for clustering within HLA-allele-positive subsets. Repertoires with fewer than 30,000 or more than 120,000 public chains, plus five repertoires with anomalous nucleotide sharing, were excluded from co-occurrence clustering. Drawn from immuneACCESS, this table holds only the in-frame rearrangements with V and J called that TCRdb kept. Clones are partly lost; checked studies trace under half to an unresolved V gene and leave the rest unexplained. V, J and clone size are taken as reported in that table, and D and trimming were inferred from the DNA itself. Present in this sample are approximately 160,000 clones, roughly three quarters of which were seen just once. The ten largest clonotypes hold 4.7% of the sample.

With regard to this clone: Its antigen specificity is not known. No per-base quality is available; no much larger clone lies one base away.

This receptor was taken from a man aged 18-30 years in good health and CMV-seropositive. The V and J segments used are TRBV5-6 and TRBJ2-5; 9 nucleotides in the junction match TRBD2. The sequencing sample was made of PBMCs. The DNA reads as follows: TGTGCCAGCAGCTTGGCGGCGGGGGGGCCGAGCGAGACCCAGTACTTC. It codes for CASSLAAGGPSETQYF. The CDR3, completed at both ends by the reference TRBV5-6 and TRBJ2-5 genes, gives the full variable domain DAGVTQSPTHLIKTRGQQVTLRCSPKSGHDTVSWYQQALGQGPQFIFQYYEEEERQRGNFPDRFSGHQFPNYSSELNVNALLLGDSALYLCASSLAAGGPSETQYFGPGTRLLVL.